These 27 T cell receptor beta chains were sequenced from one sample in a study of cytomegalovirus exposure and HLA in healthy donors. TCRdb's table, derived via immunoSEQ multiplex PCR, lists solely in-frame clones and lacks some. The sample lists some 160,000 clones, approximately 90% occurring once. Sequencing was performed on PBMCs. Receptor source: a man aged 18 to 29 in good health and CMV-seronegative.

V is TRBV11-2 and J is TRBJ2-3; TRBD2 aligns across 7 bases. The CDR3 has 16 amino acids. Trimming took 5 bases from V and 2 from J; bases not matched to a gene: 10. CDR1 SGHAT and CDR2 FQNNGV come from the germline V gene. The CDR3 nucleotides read TGTGCCAGCAGCGCCCGGGACTACCTTCTCACAGATACGCAGTATTTT. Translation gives CASSARDYLLTDTQYF.

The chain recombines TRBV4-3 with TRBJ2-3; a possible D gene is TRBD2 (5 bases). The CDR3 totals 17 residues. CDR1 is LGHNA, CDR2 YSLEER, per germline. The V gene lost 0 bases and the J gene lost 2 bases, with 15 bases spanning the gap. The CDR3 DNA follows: TGCGCCAGCAGCCAAGATTTAGAGCGGAGAATCACAGATACGCAGTATTTT. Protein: CASSQDLERRITDTQYF.

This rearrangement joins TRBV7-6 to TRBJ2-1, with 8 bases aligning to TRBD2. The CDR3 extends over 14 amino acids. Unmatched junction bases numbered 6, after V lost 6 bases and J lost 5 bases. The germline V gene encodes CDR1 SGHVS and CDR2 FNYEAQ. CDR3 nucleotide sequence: TGTGCCAGCAGAAGCGGGAGATTGAACAATGAGCAGTTCTTC. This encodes CASRSGRLNNEQFF.

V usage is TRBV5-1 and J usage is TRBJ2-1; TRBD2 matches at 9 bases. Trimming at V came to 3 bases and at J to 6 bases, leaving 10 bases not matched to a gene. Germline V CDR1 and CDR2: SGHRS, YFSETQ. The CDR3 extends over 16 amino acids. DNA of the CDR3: TGCGCCAGCAGCTCTACCCCTAGCGGGGATCGCAATGAGCAGTTCTTC. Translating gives CASSSTPSGDRNEQFF.

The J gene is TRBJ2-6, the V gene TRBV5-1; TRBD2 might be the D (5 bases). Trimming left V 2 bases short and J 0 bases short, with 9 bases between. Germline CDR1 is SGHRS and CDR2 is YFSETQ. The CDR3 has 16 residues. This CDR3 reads CASSLEGSSGANVLTF. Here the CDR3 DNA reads TGCGCCAGCAGCTTAGAGGGTAGCTCTGGGGCCAACGTCCTGACTTTC. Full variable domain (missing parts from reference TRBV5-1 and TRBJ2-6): KAGVTQTPRYLIKTRGQQVTLSCSPISGHRSVSWYQQTPGQGLQFLFEYFSETQRNKGNFPGRFSGRQFSNSRSEMNVSTLELGDSALYLCASSLEGSSGANVLTFGAGSRLTVL.

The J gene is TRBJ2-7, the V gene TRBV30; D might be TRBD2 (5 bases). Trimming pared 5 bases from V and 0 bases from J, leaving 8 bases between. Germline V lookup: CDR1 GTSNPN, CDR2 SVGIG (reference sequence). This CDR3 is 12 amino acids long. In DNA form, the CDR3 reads TGTGCCTGGGGTGGACTCTCCTACGAGCAGTACTTC. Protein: CAWGGLSYEQYF.

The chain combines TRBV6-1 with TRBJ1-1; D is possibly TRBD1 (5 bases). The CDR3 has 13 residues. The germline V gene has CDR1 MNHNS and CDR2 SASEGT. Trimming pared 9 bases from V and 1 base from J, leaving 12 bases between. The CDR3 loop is CASLRVENTEAFF. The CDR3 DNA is TGTGCCAGTCTCAGGGTTGAGAACACTGAAGCTTTCTTT.

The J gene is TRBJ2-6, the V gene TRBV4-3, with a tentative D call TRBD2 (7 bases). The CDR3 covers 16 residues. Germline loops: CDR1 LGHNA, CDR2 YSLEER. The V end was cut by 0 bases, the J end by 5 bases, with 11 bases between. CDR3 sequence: CASSQDRGARANVLTF. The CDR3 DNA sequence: TGCGCCAGCAGCCAAGATCGGGGGGCGCGGGCCAACGTCCTGACTTTC.

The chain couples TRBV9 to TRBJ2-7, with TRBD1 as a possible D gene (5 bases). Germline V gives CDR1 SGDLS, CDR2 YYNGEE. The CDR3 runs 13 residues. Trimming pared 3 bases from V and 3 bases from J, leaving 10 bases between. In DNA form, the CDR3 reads TGTGCCAGCAGCGAGGGGCTCGACTACGAGCAGTACTTC. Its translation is CASSEGLDYEQYF.

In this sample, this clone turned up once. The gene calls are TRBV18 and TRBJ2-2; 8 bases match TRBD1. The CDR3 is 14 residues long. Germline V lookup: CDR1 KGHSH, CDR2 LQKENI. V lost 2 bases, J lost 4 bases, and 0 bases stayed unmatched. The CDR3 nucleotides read TGTGCCAGCTCACCAGACAGGGGCACCGGGGAGCTGTTTTTT. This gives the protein CASSPDRGTGELFF. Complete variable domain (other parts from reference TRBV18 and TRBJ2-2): NAGVMQNPRHLVRRRGQEARLRCSPMKGHSHVYWYRQLPEEGLKFMVYLQKENIIDESGMPKERFSAEFPKEGPSILRIQQVVRGDSAAYFCASSPDRGTGELFFGEGSRLTVL.

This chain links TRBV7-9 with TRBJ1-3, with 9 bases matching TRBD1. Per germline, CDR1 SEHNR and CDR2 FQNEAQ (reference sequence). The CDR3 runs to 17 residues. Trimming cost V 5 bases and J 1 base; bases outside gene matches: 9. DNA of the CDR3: TGTGCCAGCAGCCCCCGGGACAGGGACTGGTCTGGAAACACCATATATTTT. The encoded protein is CASSPRDRDWSGNTIYF.

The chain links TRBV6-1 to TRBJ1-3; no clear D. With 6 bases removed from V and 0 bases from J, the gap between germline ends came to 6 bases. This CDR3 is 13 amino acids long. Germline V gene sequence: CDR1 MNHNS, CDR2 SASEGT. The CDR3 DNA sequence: TGTGCCAGCAGAACAAGCTCTGGAAACACCATATATTTT. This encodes CASRTSSGNTIYF.

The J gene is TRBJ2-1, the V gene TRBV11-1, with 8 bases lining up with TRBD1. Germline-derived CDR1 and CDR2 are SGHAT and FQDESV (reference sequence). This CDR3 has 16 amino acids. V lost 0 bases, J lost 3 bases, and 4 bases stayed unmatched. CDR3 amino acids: CASSLAGTGLYNEQFF. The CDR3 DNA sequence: TGTGCCAGCAGCTTAGCGGGGACAGGACTCTACAATGAGCAGTTCTTC.

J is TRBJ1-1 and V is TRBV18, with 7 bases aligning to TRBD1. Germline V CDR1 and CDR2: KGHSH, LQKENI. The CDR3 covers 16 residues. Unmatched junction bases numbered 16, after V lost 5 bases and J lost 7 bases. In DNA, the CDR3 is TGTGCCAGCTCATCAGGCCAAACACAGGGGAGGCGTGAAGCTTTCTTT. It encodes CASSSGQTQGRREAFF.

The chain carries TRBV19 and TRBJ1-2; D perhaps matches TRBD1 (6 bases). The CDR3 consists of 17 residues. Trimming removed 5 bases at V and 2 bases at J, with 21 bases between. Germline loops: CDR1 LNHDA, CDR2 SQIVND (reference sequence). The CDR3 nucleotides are TGTGCCAGTAGTTGGTCTGCCGGGCAGGGGACGAACTATGGCTACACCTTC. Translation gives CASSWSAGQGTNYGYTF. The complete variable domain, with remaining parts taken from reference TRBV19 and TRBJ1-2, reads DGGITQSPKYLFRKEGQNVTLSCEQNLNHDAMYWYRQDPGQGLRLIYYSQIVNDFQKGDIAEGYSVSREKKESFPLTVTSAQKNPTAFYLCASSWSAGQGTNYGYTFGSGTRLTVV.

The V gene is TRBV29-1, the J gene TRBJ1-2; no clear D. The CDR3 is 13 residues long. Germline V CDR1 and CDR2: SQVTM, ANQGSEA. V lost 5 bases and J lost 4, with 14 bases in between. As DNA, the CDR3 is TGCAGCGTTCGATACCAGGAGGGCTATGGCTACACCTTC. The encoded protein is CSVRYQEGYGYTF.

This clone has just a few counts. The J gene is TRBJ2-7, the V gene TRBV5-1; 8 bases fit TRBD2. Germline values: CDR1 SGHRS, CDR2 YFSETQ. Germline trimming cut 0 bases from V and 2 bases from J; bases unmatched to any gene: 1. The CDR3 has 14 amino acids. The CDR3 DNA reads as TGCGCCAGCAGCTTGGCGGGAGGGGCCTACGAGCAGTACGTC. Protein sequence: CASSLAGGAYEQYV.

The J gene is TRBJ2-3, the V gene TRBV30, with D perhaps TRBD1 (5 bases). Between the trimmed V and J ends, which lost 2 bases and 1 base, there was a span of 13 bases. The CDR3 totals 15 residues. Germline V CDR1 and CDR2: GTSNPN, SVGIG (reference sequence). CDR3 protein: CAWSQGSLGTDTQYF. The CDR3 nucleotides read TGTGCCTGGAGTCAGGGTAGCTTGGGCACAGATACGCAGTATTTT.

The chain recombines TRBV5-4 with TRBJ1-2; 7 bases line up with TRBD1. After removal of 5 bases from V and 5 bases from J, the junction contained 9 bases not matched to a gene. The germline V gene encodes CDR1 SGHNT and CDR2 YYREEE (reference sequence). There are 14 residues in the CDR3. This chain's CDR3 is CASRGGQPDYGYTF. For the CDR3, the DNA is TGTGCCAGCAGGGGGGGACAGCCCGATTATGGCTACACCTTC.

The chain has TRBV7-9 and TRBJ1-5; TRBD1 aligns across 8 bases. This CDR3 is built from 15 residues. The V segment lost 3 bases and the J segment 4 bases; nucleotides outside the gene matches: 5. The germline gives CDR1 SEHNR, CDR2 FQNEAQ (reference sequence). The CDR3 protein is CASSFEGQGNQPQHF. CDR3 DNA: TGTGCCAGCAGCTTCGAAGGACAGGGTAATCAGCCCCAGCATTTT.

CDR3 sequence: CASSAGTGYEQYF. The CDR3 DNA reads TGTGCCAGCAGTGCCGGGACAGGGTACGAGCAGTACTTC. The chain joins TRBV6-4 to TRBJ2-7, with 9 bases fitting TRBD1. The length of the CDR3 is 13 residues. Germline V gives CDR1 MRHNA, CDR2 SNTAGT. V was clipped by 4 bases and J by 4 bases; unmatched bases: 2.

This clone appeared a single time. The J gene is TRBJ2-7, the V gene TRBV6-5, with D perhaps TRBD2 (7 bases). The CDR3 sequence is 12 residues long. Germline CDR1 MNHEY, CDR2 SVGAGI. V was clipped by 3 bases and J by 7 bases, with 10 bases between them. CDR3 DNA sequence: TGTGCCAGCAGTTATAGGGGGGGGGAGCAGTACTTC. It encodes CASSYRGGEQYF.

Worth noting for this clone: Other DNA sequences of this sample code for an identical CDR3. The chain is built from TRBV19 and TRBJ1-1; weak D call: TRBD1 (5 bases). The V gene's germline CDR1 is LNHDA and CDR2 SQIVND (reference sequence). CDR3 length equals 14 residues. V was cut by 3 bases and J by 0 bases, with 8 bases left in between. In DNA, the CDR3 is TGTGCCAGTAGTATTGGACAACTGAACACTGAAGCTTTCTTT. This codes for CASSIGQLNTEAFF.

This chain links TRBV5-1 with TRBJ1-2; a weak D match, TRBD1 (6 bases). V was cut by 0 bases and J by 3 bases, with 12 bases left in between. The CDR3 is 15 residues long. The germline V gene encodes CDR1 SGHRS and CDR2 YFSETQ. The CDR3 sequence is CASSLVNRADYGYTF. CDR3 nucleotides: TGCGCCAGCAGCTTGGTTAACAGGGCCGACTATGGCTACACCTTC.

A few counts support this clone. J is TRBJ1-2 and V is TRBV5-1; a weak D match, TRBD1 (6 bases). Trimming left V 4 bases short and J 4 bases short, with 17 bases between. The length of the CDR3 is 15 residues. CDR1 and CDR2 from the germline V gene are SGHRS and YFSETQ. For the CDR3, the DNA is TGCGCCAGCAGCAACCCACAGGGTATCTTCTATGGCTACACCTTC. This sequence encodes CASSNPQGIFYGYTF.

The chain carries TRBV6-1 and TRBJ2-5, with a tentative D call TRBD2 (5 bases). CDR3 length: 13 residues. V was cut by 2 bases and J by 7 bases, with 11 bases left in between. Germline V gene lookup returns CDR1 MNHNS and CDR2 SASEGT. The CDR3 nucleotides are TGTGCCAGCAGTGAAAGGAGGCGGGTGACCCAGTACTTC. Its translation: CASSERRRVTQYF.

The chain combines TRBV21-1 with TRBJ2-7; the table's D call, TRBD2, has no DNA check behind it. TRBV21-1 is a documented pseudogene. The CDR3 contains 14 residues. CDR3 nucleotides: TGTGCCAGCAGCAAAGTCCCTAGTTCCTACGAGCAGTACGTC. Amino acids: CASSKVPSSYEQYV.